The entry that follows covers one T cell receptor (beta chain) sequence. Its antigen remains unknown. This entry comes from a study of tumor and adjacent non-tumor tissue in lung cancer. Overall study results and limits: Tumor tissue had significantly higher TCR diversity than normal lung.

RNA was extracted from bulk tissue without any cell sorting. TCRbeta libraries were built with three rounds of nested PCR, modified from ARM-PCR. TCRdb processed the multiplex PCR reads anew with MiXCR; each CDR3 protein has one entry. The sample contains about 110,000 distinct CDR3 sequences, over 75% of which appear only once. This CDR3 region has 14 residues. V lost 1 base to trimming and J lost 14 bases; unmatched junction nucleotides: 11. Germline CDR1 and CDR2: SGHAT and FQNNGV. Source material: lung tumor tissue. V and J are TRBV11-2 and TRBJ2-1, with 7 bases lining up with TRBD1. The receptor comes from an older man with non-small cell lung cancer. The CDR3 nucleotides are TGTGCCAGCAGCTTAGCGGGACAGTACAATGGGGAGTTCTTC. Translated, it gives CASSLAGQYNGEFF.